This T cell receptor (beta chain) was profiled in a study of shared clonotypes between healthy human individuals. Naive CD8 isolation took CD45RO-negative cells positively selected for CCR7 and excluded terminally differentiated effector memory CD45RA+ cells. The data were produced by immunoSEQ multiplex PCR, yet TCRdb's version contains in-frame clones alone and is incomplete. Among about 580,000 clones listed, 95% to 98% were seen once. This clone was recorded once. V was pared by 4 bases and J by 3 bases, with 5 bases of the junction left unmatched. The CDR3 totals 15 residues. The germline CDR1 and CDR2 sequences are SEHNR and FQNEAQ (reference sequence).

The V and J genes are TRBV7-9 and TRBJ2-7, with TRBD1 identical over 11 bases. The receptor's source is a man between 25 and 39 years old in good health. Material: naive CD8+ T cells sorted from blood. DNA of the CDR3: TGTGCCAGCAGCTCCGGACAGGGGGCAGGCTACGAGCAGTACTTC. Translated: CASSSGQGAGYEQYF.